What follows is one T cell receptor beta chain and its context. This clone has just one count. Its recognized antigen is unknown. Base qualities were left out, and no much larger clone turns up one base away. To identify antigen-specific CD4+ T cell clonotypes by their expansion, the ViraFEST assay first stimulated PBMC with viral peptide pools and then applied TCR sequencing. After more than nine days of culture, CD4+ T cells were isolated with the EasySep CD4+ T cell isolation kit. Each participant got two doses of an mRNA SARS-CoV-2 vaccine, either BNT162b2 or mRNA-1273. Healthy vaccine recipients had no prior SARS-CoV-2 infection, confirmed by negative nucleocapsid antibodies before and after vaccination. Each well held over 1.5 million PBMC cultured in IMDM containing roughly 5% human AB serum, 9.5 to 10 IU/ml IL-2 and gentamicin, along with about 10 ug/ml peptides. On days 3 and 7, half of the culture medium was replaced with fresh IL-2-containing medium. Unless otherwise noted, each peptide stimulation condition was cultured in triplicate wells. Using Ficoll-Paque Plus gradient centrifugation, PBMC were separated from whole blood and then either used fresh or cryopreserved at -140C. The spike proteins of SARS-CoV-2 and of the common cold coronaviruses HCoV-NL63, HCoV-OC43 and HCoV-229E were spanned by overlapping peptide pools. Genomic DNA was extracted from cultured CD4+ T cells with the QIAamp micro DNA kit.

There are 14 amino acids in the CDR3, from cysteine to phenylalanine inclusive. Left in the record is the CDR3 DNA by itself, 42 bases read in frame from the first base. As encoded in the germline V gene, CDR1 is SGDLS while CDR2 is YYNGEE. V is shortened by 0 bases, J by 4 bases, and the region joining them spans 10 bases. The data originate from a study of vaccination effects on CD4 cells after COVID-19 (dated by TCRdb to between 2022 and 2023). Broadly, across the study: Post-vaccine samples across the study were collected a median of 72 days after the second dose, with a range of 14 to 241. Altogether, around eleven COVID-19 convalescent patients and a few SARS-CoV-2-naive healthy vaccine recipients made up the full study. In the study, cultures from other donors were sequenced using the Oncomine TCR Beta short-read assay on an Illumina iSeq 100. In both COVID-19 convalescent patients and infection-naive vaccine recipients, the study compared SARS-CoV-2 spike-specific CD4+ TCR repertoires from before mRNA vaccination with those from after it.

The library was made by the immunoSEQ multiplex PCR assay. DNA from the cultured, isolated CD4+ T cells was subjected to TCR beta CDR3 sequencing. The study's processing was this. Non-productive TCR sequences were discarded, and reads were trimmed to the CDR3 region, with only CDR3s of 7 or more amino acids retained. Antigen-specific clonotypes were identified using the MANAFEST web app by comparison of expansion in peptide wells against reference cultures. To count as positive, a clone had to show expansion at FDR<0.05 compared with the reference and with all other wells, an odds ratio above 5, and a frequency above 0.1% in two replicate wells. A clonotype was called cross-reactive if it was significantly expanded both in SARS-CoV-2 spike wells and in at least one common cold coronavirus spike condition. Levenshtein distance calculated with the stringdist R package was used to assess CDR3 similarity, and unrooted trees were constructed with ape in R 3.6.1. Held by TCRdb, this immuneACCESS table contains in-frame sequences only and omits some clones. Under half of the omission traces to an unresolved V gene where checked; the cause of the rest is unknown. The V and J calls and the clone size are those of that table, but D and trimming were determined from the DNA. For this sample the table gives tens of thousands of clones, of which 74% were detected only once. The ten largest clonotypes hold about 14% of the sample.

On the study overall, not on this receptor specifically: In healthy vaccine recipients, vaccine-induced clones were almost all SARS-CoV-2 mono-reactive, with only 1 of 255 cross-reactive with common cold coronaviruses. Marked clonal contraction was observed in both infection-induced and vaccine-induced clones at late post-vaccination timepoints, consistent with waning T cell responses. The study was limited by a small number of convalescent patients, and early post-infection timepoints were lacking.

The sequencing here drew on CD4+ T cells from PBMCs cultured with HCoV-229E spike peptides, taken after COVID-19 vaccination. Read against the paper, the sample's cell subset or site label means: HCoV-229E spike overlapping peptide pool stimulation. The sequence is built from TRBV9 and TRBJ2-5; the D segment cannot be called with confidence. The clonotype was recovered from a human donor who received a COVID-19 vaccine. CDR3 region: CASSVAMGLETQYF. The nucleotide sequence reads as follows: TGTGCCAGCAGCGTAGCGATGGGGTTAGAGACCCAGTACTTC.